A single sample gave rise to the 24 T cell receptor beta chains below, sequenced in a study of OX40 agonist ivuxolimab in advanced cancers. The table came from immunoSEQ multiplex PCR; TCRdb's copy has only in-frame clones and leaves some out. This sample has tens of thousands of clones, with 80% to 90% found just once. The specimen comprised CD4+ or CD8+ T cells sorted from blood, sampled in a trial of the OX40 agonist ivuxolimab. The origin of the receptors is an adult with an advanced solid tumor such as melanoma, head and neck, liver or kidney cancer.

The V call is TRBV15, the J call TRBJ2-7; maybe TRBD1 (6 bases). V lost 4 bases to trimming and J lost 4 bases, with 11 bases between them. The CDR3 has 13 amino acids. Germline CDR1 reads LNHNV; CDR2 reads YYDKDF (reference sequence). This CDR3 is CATSNQGIYEQYF. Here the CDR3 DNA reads TGTGCCACCAGCAACCAGGGGATTTACGAGCAGTACTTC.

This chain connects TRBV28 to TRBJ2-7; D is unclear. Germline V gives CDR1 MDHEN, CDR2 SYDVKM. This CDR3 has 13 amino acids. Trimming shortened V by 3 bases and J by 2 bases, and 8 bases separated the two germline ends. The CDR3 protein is CASSLVQTYEQYF. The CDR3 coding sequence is TGTGCCAGCAGTTTGGTTCAGACCTACGAGCAGTACTTC. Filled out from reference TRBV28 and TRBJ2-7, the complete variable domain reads DVKVTQSSRYLVKRTGEKVFLECVQDMDHENMFWYRQDPGLGLRLIYFSYDVKMKEKGDIPEGYSVSREKKERFSLILESASTNQTSMYLCASSLVQTYEQYFGPGTRLTVT.

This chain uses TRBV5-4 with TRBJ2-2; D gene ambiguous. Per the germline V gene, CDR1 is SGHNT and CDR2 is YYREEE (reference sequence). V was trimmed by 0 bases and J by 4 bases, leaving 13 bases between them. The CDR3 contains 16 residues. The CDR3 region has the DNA TGTGCCAGCAGCTTGGGCGCCTCTGGATCCACCGGGGAGCTGTTTTTT. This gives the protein CASSLGASGSTGELFF. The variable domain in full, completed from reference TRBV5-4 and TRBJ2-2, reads ETGVTQSPTHLIKTRGQQVTLRCSSQSGHNTVSWYQQALGQGPQFIFQYYREEENGRGNFPPRFSGLQFPNYSSELNVNALELDDSALYLCASSLGASGSTGELFFGEGSRLTVL.

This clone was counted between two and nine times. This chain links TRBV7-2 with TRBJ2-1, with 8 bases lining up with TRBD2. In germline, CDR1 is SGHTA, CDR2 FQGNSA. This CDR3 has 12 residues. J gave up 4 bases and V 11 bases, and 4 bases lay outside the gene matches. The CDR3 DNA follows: TGTGCCGGTAGCGGGATGTACAATGAGCAGTTCTTC. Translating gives CAGSGMYNEQFF.

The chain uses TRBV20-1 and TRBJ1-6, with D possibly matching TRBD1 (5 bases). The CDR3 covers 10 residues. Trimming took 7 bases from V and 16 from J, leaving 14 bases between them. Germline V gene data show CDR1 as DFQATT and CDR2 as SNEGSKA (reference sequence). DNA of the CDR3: TGCAGTGGGGCCGGGGCCTCTCTCCACTTT. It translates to CSGAGASLHF.

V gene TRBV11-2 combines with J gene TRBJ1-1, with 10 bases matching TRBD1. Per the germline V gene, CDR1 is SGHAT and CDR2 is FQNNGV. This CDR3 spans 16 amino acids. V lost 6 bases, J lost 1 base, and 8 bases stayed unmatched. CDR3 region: CASRAGTGAENTEAFF. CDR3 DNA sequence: TGTGCCAGCAGAGCCGGGACAGGGGCGGAGAACACTGAAGCTTTCTTT. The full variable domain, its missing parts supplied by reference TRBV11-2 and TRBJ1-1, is EAGVAQSPRYKIIEKRQSVAFWCNPISGHATLYWYQQILGQGPKLLIQFQNNGVVDDSQLPKDRFSAERLKGVDSTLKIQPAKLEDSAVYLCASRAGTGAENTEAFFGQGTRLTVV.

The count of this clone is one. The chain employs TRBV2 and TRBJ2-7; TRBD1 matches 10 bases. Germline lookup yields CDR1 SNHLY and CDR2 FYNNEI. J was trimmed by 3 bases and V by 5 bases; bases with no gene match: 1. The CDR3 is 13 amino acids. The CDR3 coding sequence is TGTGCCAGCAGTAGGGACAGGGGCTACGAGCAGTACTTC. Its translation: CASSRDRGYEQYF.

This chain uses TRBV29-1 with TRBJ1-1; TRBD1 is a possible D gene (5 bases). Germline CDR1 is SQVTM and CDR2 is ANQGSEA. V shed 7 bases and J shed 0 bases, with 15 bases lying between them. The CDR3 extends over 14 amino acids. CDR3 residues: CSARRGVMNTEAFF. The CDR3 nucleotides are TGCAGCGCCCGCCGGGGGGTCATGAACACTGAAGCTTTCTTT.

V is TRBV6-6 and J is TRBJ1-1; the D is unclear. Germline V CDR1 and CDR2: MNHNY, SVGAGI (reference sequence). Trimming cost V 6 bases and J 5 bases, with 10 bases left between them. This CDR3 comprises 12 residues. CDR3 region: CASSPLVTEAFF. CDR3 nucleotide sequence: TGTGCCAGCAGCCCTTTGGTGACTGAAGCTTTCTTT.

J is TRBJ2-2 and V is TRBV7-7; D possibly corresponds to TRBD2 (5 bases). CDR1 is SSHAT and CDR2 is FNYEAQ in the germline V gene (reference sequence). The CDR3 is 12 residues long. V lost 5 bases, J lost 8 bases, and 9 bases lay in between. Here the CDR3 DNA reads TGTGCCAGCAGCCAACCGGGGGGGGAGCTGTTTTTT. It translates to CASSQPGGELFF.

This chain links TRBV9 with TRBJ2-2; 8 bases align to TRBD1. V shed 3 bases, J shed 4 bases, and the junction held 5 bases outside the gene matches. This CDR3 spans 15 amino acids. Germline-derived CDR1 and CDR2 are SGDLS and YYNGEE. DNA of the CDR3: TGTGCCAGCAGCGCGACAGGGGCAATCACCGGGGAGCTGTTTTTT. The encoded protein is CASSATGAITGELFF.

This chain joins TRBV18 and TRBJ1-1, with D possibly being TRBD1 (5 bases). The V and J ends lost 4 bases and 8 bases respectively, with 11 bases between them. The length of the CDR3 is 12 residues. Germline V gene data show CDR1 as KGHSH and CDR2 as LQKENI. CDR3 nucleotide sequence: TGTGCCAGCTCACTGGGGGGGAAAGAAGCTTTCTTT. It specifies CASSLGGKEAFF.

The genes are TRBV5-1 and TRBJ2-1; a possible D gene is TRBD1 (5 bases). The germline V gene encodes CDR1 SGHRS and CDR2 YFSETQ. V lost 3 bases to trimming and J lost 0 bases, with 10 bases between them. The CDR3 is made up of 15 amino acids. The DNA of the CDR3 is TGCGCCAGCAGCTATACGGACACCTCCTACAATGAGCAGTTCTTC. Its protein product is CASSYTDTSYNEQFF.

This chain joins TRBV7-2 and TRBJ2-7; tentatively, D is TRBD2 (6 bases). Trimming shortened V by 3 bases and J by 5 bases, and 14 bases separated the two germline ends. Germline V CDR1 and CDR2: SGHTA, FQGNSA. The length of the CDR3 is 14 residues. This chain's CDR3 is CASSLTLASHEQYF. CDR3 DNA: TGTGCCAGCAGCTTGACCCTAGCGTCCCACGAGCAGTACTTC.

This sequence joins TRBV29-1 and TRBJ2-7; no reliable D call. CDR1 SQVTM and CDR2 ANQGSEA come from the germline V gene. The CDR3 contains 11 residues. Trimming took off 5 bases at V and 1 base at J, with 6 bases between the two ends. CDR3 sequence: CSVLESYEQYF. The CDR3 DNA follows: TGCAGCGTTTTGGAATCCTACGAGCAGTACTTC.

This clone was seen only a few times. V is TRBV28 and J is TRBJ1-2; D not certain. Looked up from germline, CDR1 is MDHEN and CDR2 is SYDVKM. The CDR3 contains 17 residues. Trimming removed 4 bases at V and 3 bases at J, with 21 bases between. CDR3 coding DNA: TGTGCCAGCAGTTCGAACGAGGACCGAGACGGATACTATGGCTACACCTTC. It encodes CASSSNEDRDGYYGYTF.

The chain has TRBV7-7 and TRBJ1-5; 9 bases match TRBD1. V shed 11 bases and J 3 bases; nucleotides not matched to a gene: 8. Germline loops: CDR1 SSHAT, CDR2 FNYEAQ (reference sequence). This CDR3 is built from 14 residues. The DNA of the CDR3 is TGTGCCCCATCTGGGACAGGGCACAATCAGCCCCAGCATTTT. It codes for CAPSGTGHNQPQHF.

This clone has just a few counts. CDR3 DNA: TGCGCCAGCAGTGAGGAGGGACAGGGGGTCAATGAGCAGTTCTTC. This sequence encodes CASSEEGQGVNEQFF. The chain is built from TRBV10-2 and TRBJ2-1, with 11 bases fitting TRBD1. The CDR3 extends over 15 amino acids. Germline-derived CDR1 and CDR2 are WSHSY and SAAADI. The junction had 3 bases not matched to a gene; V was cut back by 2 bases and J by 6 bases.

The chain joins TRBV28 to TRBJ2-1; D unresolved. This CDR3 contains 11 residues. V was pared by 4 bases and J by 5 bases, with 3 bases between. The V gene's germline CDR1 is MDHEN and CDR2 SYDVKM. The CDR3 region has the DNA TGTGCCAGCAGTTGGGACAATGAGCAGTTCTTC. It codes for CASSWDNEQFF.

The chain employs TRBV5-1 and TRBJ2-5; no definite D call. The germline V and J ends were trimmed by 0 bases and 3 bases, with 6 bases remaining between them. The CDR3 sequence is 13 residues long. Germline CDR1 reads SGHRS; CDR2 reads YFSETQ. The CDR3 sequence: CASSLGVEETQYF. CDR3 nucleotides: TGCGCCAGCAGCTTGGGGGTGGAAGAGACCCAGTACTTC.

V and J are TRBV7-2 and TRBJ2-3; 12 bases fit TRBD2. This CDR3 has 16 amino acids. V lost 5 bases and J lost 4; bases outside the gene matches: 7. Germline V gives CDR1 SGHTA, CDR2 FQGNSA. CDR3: CASSHGLAGRADTQYF. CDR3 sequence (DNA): TGTGCCAGCAGCCATGGACTAGCGGGAAGGGCAGATACGCAGTATTTT.

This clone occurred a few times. The CDR3 loop is CASSTDRASNEQFF. The CDR3 bases are TGTGCCAGTAGTACGGACAGGGCAAGCAATGAGCAGTTCTTC. The rearrangement uses TRBV19 and TRBJ2-1, with 8 nucleotides matching TRBD1. Germline CDR1 LNHDA, CDR2 SQIVND (reference sequence). After removal of 4 bases from V and 6 bases from J, the junction contained 5 bases not matched to a gene. The CDR3 is made up of 14 amino acids.

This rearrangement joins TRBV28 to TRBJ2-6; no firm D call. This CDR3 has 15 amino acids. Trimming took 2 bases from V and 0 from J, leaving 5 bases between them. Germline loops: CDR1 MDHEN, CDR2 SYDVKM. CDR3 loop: CASSLPVSGANVLTF. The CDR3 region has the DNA TGTGCCAGCAGTTTACCAGTCTCTGGGGCCAACGTCCTGACTTTC.

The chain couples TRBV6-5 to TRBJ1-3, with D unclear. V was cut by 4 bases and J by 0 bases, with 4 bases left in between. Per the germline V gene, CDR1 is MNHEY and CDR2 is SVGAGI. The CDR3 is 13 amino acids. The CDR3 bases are TGTGCCAGCAGTTTATACTCTGGAAACACCATATATTTT. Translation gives CASSLYSGNTIYF.